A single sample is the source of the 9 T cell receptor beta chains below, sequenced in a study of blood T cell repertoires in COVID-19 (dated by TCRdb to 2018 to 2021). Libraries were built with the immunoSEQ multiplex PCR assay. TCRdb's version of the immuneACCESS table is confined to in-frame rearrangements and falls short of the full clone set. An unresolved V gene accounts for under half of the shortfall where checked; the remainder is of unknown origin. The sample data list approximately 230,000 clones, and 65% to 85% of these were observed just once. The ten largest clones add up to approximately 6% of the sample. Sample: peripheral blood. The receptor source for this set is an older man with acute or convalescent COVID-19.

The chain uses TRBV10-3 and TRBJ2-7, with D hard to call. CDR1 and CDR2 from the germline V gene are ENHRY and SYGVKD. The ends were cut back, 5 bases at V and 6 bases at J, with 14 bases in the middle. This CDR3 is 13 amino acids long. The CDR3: CAISSSAPGEQYF. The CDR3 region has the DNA TGTGCCATCAGTTCTTCTGCCCCGGGCGAGCAGTACTTC.

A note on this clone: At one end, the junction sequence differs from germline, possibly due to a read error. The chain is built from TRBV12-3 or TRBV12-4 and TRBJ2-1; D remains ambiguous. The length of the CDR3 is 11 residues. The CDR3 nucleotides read TGTGCCAGCAGTTTGGGCCCAGTTGAAGTCTTC. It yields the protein CASSLGPVEVF.

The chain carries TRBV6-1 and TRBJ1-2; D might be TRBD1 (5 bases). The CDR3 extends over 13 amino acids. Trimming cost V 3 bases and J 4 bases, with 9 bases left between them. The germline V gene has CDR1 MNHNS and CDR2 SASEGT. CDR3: CASSDGGGYGYTF. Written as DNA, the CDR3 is TGTGCCAGCAGTGACGGGGGTGGCTATGGCTACACCTTC.

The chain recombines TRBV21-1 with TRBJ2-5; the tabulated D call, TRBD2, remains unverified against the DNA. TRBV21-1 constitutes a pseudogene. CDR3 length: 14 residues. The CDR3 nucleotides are TGTGCCAGCAGCAAAGACGCGGGTCGGGAGACCCAGTACTTC. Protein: CASSKDAGRETQYF.

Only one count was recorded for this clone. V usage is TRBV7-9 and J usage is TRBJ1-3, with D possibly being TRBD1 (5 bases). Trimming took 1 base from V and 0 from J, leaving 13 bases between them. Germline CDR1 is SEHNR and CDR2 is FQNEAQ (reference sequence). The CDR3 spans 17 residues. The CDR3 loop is CASSLGIAQVSGNTIYF. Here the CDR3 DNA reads TGTGCCAGCAGCTTAGGGATAGCACAGGTCTCTGGAAACACCATATATTTT.

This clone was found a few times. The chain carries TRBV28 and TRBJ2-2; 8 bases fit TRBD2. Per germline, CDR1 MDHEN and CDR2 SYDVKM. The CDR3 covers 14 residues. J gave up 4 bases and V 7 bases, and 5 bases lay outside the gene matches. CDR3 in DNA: TGTGCCAGCAAGGGGCGGGGGGTCACCGGGGAGCTGTTTTTT. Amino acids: CASKGRGVTGELFF. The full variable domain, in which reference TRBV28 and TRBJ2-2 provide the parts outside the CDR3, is DVKVTQSSRYLVKRTGEKVFLECVQDMDHENMFWYRQDPGLGLRLIYFSYDVKMKEKGDIPEGYSVSREKKERFSLILESASTNQTSMYLCASKGRGVTGELFFGEGSRLTVL.

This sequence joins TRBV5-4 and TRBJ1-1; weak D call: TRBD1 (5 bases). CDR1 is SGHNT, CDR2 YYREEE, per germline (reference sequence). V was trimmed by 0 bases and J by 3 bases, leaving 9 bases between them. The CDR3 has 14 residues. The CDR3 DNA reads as TGTGCCAGCAGCTTGGAATTAGGGGACACTGAAGCTTTCTTT. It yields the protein CASSLELGDTEAFF.

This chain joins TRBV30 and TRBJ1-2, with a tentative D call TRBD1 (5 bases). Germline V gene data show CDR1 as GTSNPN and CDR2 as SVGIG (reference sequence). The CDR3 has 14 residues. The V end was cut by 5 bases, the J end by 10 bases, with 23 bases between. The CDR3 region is CAWSSRTLETVYTF. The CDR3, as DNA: TGTGCCTGGTCCTCCCGGACACTTGAGACGGTCTACACCTTC.

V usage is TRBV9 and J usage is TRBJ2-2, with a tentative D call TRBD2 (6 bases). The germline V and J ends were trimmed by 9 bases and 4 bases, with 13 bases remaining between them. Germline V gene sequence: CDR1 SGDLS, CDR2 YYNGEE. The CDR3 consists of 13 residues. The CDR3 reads CAISGVSTGELFF. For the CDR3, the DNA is TGTGCCATCTCGGGAGTTAGCACCGGGGAGCTGTTTTTT.